This TCR beta chain was recorded in a study of T-cell reconstitution after alpha-beta-depleted transplantation in children. Preparing the TCRbeta library involved the use of unique molecular identifiers. TCRdb re-called the PCR reads with MiXCR, one entry per CDR3 protein. The sample comprises around 680,000 distinct CDR3 sequences, approximately 15% of which are singletons, and 1.1% rests with the top ten. This clonotype was detected ten times or more. Germline V CDR1 and CDR2: SQVTM, ANQGSEA. The V and J ends lost 7 bases and 5 bases respectively, with 14 bases between them. The length of the CDR3 is 12 residues.

This specimen consisted of PBMCs from the stem cell graft donor, obtained from the stem cell graft. The TCR was taken from a human donor who donated a stem cell graft to a child with acute myeloid leukemia. V and J are TRBV29-1 and TRBJ2-5, with a tentative D call TRBD2 (5 bases). The CDR3 DNA reads TGCAGCGGCGAGTGGGGAGCTGAGACCCAGTACTTC. This translates into CSGEWGAETQYF.